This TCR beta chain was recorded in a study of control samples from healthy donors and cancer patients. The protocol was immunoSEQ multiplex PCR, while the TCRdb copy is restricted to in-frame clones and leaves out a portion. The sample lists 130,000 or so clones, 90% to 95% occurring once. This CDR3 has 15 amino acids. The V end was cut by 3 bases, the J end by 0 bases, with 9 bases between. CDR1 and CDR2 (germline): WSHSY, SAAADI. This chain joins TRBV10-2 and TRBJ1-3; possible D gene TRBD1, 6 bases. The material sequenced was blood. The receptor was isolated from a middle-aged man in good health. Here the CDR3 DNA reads TGCGCCAGCAGTGAAGGGGACAACTCTGGAAACACCATATATTTT. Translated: CASSEGDNSGNTIYF.